These 8 T cell receptor beta chains share one sample of origin, sequenced in a study of OX40 agonist ivuxolimab in advanced cancers. The repertoire was sequenced with immunoSEQ multiplex PCR; TCRdb's copy has only in-frame clones and lacks some. The data show roughly 66,000 clones, with around 80% seen just once and roughly 6.8% held by the top ten. The material sequenced was CD4+ or CD8+ T cells sorted from blood, taken in a trial of the OX40 agonist ivuxolimab. Receptors were obtained from an adult with an advanced solid tumor such as melanoma, head and neck, liver or kidney cancer.

This sequence joins TRBV7-2 and TRBJ1-5; TRBD1 aligns across 9 bases. Trimming took 5 bases from V and 1 from J; bases not matched to a gene: 3. The CDR3 loop spans 15 amino acids. Germline CDR1 SGHTA, CDR2 FQGNSA. CDR3 nucleotide sequence: TGTGCCAGCAGCCCCGACAGGGGGAGCAATCAGCCCCAGCATTTT. Encoded protein: CASSPDRGSNQPQHF.

The chain couples TRBV23-1 to TRBJ1-2; D unresolved. TRBV23-1 is annotated as an ORF whose role is uncertain. V was shortened by 0 bases and J by 4 bases, with 9 bases between the two germline ends. The CDR3 runs to 14 residues. This CDR3 reads CASSQSWTPYGYTF. In nucleotides, the CDR3 is TGCGCCAGCAGTCAATCCTGGACTCCCTATGGCTACACCTTC.

The chain has TRBV7-2 and TRBJ2-5, with TRBD1 matching over 8 bases. Germline CDR1 SGHTA, CDR2 FQGNSA. CDR3 length: 14 amino acids. V was pared by 5 bases and J by 6 bases, with 8 bases of the junction left unmatched. DNA of the CDR3: TGTGCCAGCAGCCCAGGGGGCGCCCCGAAGACCCAGTACTTC. Its translation: CASSPGGAPKTQYF.

This clone was observed a few times. V gene TRBV7-3 combines with J gene TRBJ1-6, with TRBD1 matching over 9 bases. The ends lost 4 bases at V and 10 bases at J; junction bases unmatched: 20. CDR1 and CDR2 (germline): SGHTA, FQGTGA. CDR3 size: 19 residues. This chain's CDR3 is CASSSPSPGWDREGSPLHF. DNA of the CDR3: TGTGCCAGCAGCTCTCCCTCACCGGGGTGGGACAGGGAAGGGTCACCCCTCCACTTT.

This chain connects TRBV2 to TRBJ1-2; the match to TRBD1 covers 10 bases. The germline V gene has CDR1 SNHLY and CDR2 FYNNEI. This CDR3 is 14 amino acids long. V dropped 8 bases and J dropped 6; count of bases not matched to a gene: 9. The CDR3 DNA is TGTGCCAGCCGAAAAACCGGGACAGGGGATGGCTACACCTTC. Protein sequence: CASRKTGTGDGYTF.

The chain couples TRBV5-6 to TRBJ2-7, with 7 bases matching TRBD2. After removal of 4 bases from V and 4 bases from J, the junction contained 8 bases not matched to a gene. The CDR3 has 14 amino acids. CDR1 is SGHDT, CDR2 YYEEEE, per germline. CDR3 bases: TGTGCCAGCAGCCGAGCGGGAAGCCTTTACGAGCAGTACTTC. Encoded protein: CASSRAGSLYEQYF. The full variable domain, in which reference TRBV5-6 and TRBJ2-7 provide the parts outside the CDR3, is DAGVTQSPTHLIKTRGQQVTLRCSPKSGHDTVSWYQQALGQGPQFIFQYYEEEERQRGNFPDRFSGHQFPNYSSELNVNALLLGDSALYLCASSRAGSLYEQYFGPGTRLTVT.

This clone was seen only a few times. The rearrangement joins TRBV10-3 to TRBJ2-3, with no clear D. The germline gives CDR1 ENHRY, CDR2 SYGVKD. This CDR3 comprises 13 residues. Trimming took 8 bases from V and 2 from J, leaving 11 bases between them. The DNA of the CDR3 is TGTGCCATCGGGGTAGAAAACACAGATACGCAGTATTTT. This translates into CAIGVENTDTQYF.

This chain connects TRBV30 to TRBJ2-3, with D unclear. Germline loops: CDR1 GTSNPN, CDR2 SVGIG (reference sequence). V shed 0 bases and J shed 4 bases, with 11 bases lying between them. CDR3 length: 14 amino acids. CDR3 residues: CAWSVRYKADTQYF. CDR3 nucleotides: TGTGCCTGGAGTGTTAGGTATAAGGCAGATACGCAGTATTTT.